Listed below are T cell receptor beta chains from one sample, sequenced in a study of T cells after yellow fever vaccination. TCRdb ran MiXCR on the 5' RACE reads and lists one entry per CDR3 protein. The repertoire holds 300,000 to 350,000 distinct CDR3 sequences, with over 8.5% as singletons. The input for sequencing was CD4+ T cells sorted from PBMCs, taken 45 days after the yellow fever booster vaccination. The receptors derive from a man aged 18 to 29 who received the YFV17D yellow fever vaccine. Both conserved end residues are part of each CDR3. The D gene is left open where the match is weak. Some rows mark clone size as missing; the rest say once, few, many or name a class of expanded clone.

V gene	J gene	clone size	CDR3 length	D gene	CDR3 protein	CDR3 DNA
TRBV9	TRBJ2-5	.	14	.	CASSKTQGSETQYF	TGTGCCAGCAGCAAAACGCAGGGTTCAGAGACCCAGTACTTC
TRBV5-1	TRBJ2-5	few	16	TRBD2	CASSLDIAGAGETQYF	TGCGCCAGCAGCTTGGATATAGCGGGGGCCGGAGAGACCCAGTACTTC
TRBV7-7	TRBJ2-3	many	15	TRBD1	CASSRGQGPSDTQYF	TGTGCTAGCAGCCGGGGACAGGGTCCGTCAGATACGCAGTATTTT
TRBV12-3/TRBV12-4	TRBJ2-6	.	18	.	CASSFRRKPLSGANVLTF	TGTGCCAGCAGTTTTCGACGGAAGCCCCTCTCTGGGGCCAACGTCCTGACTTTC
TRBV3-1	TRBJ2-5	.	15	.	CASSLTLAGPRTQYF	TGTGCCAGCAGCCTTACACTAGCCGGGCCTCGGACCCAGTACTTC
TRBV5-1	TRBJ2-1	many	12	.	CASGLLGSGQFF	TGCGCCAGCGGACTTTTGGGGAGTGGGCAGTTCTTC
TRBV5-6	TRBJ2-7	few	15	TRBD2	CASSLYWGGSYEQYF	TGTGCCAGCAGCTTGTACTGGGGGGGGTCCTACGAGCAGTACTTC
TRBV2	TRBJ1-6	.	15	TRBD1	CASSADRGPISPLHF	TGTGCCAGCAGTGCGGACAGGGGGCCGATTTCACCCCTCCACTTT
TRBV4-3	TRBJ2-2	few	18	TRBD1	CASSQGFSGTGIPGELFF	TGCGCCAGCAGCCAGGGGTTCTCCGGGACAGGGATCCCCGGGGAGCTGTTTTTT
TRBV4-1	TRBJ2-1	.	12	.	CASSLSHGEQFF	TGCGCCAGCAGCCTAAGTCACGGTGAGCAGTTCTTC
TRBV18	TRBJ2-7	few	13	.	CASSRTESYEQYF	TGTGCCAGCTCACGGACGGAGTCCTACGAGCAGTACTTC
TRBV4-3	TRBJ1-2	few	13	.	CASSRGNNYGYTF	TGCGCCAGCAGCCGTGGGAATAACTATGGCTACACCTTC
TRBV12-3/TRBV12-4	TRBJ1-6	few	13	.	CASSLYFREALHF	TGTGCCAGCAGTCTATACTTCAGGGAGGCCCTCCACTTT
TRBV30	TRBJ1-1	few	14	.	CAWTGLSRNTEAFF	TGTGCCTGGACCGGTCTATCGAGAAACACTGAAGCTTTCTTT
TRBV20-1	TRBJ2-7	.	12	.	CSASTGFGEQYF	TGCAGTGCTAGTACAGGGTTCGGCGAGCAGTACTTC
TRBV25-1	TRBJ1-5	few	16	TRBD1	CASSETGTGFNQPQHF	TGTGCCAGCAGTGAGACCGGGACAGGGTTCAATCAGCCCCAGCATTTT
TRBV3-1	TRBJ2-3	many	13	TRBD1	CASSQQGADTQYF	TGTGCCAGCAGCCAACAGGGGGCAGATACGCAGTATTTT
TRBV7-2	TRBJ2-6	.	15	.	CASSPQGGGANVLTF	TGTGCCAGCAGCCCACAGGGTGGTGGGGCCAACGTCCTGACTTTC
TRBV5-1	TRBJ1-4	.	13	TRBD1	CATRTGPDEKLFF	TGCGCCACCAGGACAGGACCGGATGAAAAACTGTTTTTT
TRBV6-5	TRBJ2-5	many	15	TRBD2	CASSFNSGGEETQYF	TGTGCCAGCAGTTTTAATAGCGGGGGGGAAGAGACCCAGTACTTC
TRBV6-5	TRBJ2-3	.	15	TRBD1	CASSLDRGSTDTQYF	TGTGCCAGCAGTCTGGACAGGGGTAGCACAGATACGCAGTATTTT
TRBV20-1	TRBJ1-4	few	15	.	CSARDEGLTNEKLFF	TGCAGTGCTAGAGACGAGGGGCTAACTAATGAAAAACTGTTTTTT
TRBV20-1	TRBJ1-2	few	13	.	CSAPEPRTYGYTF	TGCAGTGCCCCGGAACCACGGACCTATGGCTACACCTTC
TRBV5-1	TRBJ1-1	few	15	TRBD1	CASSFTRTGDTEAFF	TGCGCCAGCAGCTTCACCCGGACAGGGGATACTGAAGCTTTCTTT
TRBV7-2	TRBJ1-2	.	14	.	CASSPGRDFYGYTF	TGTGCCAGCAGCCCGGGGAGGGACTTCTATGGCTACACCTTC
TRBV5-1	TRBJ2-2	many	15	.	CASSLRQTNTGELFF	TGCGCCAGCAGCTTGCGACAGACGAACACCGGGGAGCTGTTTTTT
TRBV15	TRBJ2-3	.	15	TRBD2	CATSRDQISGDTQYF	TGTGCCACCAGCAGAGATCAAATTAGCGGGGATACGCAGTATTTT
TRBV20-1	TRBJ1-1	few	12	.	CSQPKSRAEAFF	TGCAGTCAACCCAAGAGCAGAGCTGAAGCTTTCTTT
TRBV6-2/TRBV6-3	TRBJ2-3	many	16	.	CASSSPVGGFTDTQYF	TGTGCCAGCAGCTCCCCCGTGGGGGGCTTCACAGATACGCAGTATTTT
TRBV18	TRBJ2-7	.	14	.	CASSGPLTSSWQYF	TGTGCCAGCTCAGGCCCCCTTACGAGCAGTTGGCAGTACTTC
TRBV5-1	TRBJ1-2	few	16	.	CASSHGGDRTNYGYTF	TGCGCCAGCAGCCATGGGGGGGACCGTACTAACTATGGCTACACCTTC
TRBV18	TRBJ1-5	few	14	.	CASSPQQDNQPQHF	TGTGCCAGCTCACCACAACAGGATAATCAGCCCCAGCATTTT
TRBV3-1	TRBJ2-3	few	16	.	CASSDRAGGSTDTQYF	TGTGCCAGCAGCGATCGGGCGGGCGGGAGCACAGATACGCAGTATTTT
TRBV6-5	TRBJ2-5	few	16	.	CASSYPRGLIQETQYF	TGTGCCAGCAGTTACCCGCGGGGACTTATCCAAGAGACCCAGTACTTC
TRBV5-4	TRBJ2-5	.	15	TRBD1	CASSSTGQGMETQYF	TGTGCCAGCAGCTCCACGGGACAGGGGATGGAGACCCAGTACTTC
TRBV2	TRBJ1-2	.	13	.	CASSEAGVSGYTF	TGTGCCAGCAGTGAAGCAGGGGTTAGTGGCTACACCTTC
TRBV20-1	TRBJ2-5	few	15	TRBD2	CSASGLAGHAGTQYF	TGCAGTGCTAGCGGCCTAGCGGGACACGCGGGGACCCAGTACTTC
TRBV6-2/TRBV6-3	TRBJ1-5	few	14	.	CASSRLQFNQPQHF	TGTGCCAGCAGTCGACTCCAGTTCAATCAGCCCCAGCATTTT
TRBV5-1	TRBJ2-2	few	15	TRBD1	CASSTQGQGTGELFF	TGCGCCAGCAGCACGCAAGGACAGGGCACCGGGGAGCTGTTTTTT
TRBV7-8	TRBJ1-3	few	14	.	CASSYVFSGNTIYF	TGTGCCAGCAGCTACGTGTTCTCTGGAAACACCATATATTTT
TRBV7-9	TRBJ1-1	many	12	.	CASSSQGFVAFF	TGTGCCAGCAGCTCCCAGGGGTTTGTAGCTTTCTTT
TRBV7-2	TRBJ2-5	.	12	.	CASSRPRETQYF	TGTGCCAGCAGTCGACCCCGGGAGACCCAGTACTTC
TRBV2	TRBJ2-1	many	12	.	CASGWGYNEQFF	TGTGCCAGCGGGTGGGGGTACAATGAGCAGTTCTTC
TRBV5-1	TRBJ1-1	.	13	.	CASSLELHTEAFF	TGCGCCAGCAGCTTGGAACTGCACACTGAAGCTTTCTTT
TRBV5-1	TRBJ2-3	many	16	.	CASSSGQTVSTDTQYF	TGCGCCAGCAGCTCCGGACAGACAGTCAGCACAGATACGCAGTATTTT
TRBV24-1	TRBJ2-1	.	15	.	CATSDPIDHYNEQFF	TGTGCCACCAGTGATCCAATCGATCACTACAATGAGCAGTTCTTC
TRBV6-5	TRBJ1-4	many	14	.	CASSYISTNEKLFF	TGTGCCAGCAGCTACATCTCAACTAATGAAAAACTGTTTTTT
TRBV5-8	TRBJ2-7	.	15	TRBD1	CASSRSGTGGYEQYF	TGTGCCAGCAGCCGCTCCGGGACAGGGGGTTACGAGCAGTACTTC
TRBV6-2/TRBV6-3	TRBJ2-2	.	15	.	CASSYGTRGTGELFF	TGTGCCAGCAGTTACGGGACTCGGGGCACCGGGGAGCTGTTTTTT
TRBV2	TRBJ2-5	many	15	.	CASGQGQTSEETQYF	TGTGCCAGCGGACAGGGCCAGACTAGCGAAGAGACCCAGTACTTC
TRBV6-5	TRBJ2-2	.	18	TRBD2	CASSLGLAGGRNAGELFF	TGTGCCAGCAGCCTAGGACTAGCGGGGGGCAGGAACGCCGGGGAGCTGTTTTTT
TRBV20-1	TRBJ1-1	few	15	.	CSASGGAPLNTEAFF	TGCAGTGCTAGTGGGGGTGCCCCCCTGAACACTGAAGCTTTCTTT